This TCR beta chain is drawn from a study of cytomegalovirus exposure and HLA in healthy donors. As concerns this clone: The antigen remains undetermined.

The CDR3 loop spans 14 amino acids. The germline V gene encodes CDR1 LNHDA and CDR2 SQIVND (reference sequence). With 5 bases removed from V and 4 bases from J, the gap between germline ends came to 12 bases. The PCR employed 60 Vbeta primers together with 13 Jbeta primers. Sequencing was performed with immunoSEQ multiplex PCR; in TCRdb, only in-frame clones are kept and a portion is missing. In the table there are approximately 210,000 clones, 87% of which are singletons. Study-level findings and limits: A previous analysis found most TCR beta V segments productive roughly 87% or roughly 30% of the time.

The sequencing input was PBMCs. The chain has TRBV19 and TRBJ1-3; D is uncertain. This TCR was sampled from a man aged 25 to 40 in good health and CMV-seronegative. CDR3 in amino acids: CASSARGGGNTIYF. As DNA, the CDR3 is TGTGCCAGTAGTGCACGAGGCGGGGGAAACACCATATATTTT.